This T cell receptor (beta chain) is drawn from a study of graft-versus-host responses after intestinal transplantation (dated by TCRdb to 2020 to 2022). General notes on the study: Multivisceral, liver-intestinal, or isolated intestinal transplants were received by the recipients. All recipients received anti-thymocyte globulin induction followed by maintenance tacrolimus and steroids for 3 to 4 years. Graft-versus-host and host-versus-graft alloreactive T cell clones were tracked in the graft, circulation and bone marrow after intestinal transplantation using bulk TCR-beta CDR3 sequencing. Alloreactive clones were identified by sequencing pre-transplant mixed lymphocyte reaction products and comparing these products with unstimulated pre-transplant donor and recipient T cells. Of the roughly 26 intestinal transplant recipients enrolled in the cohort, one of whom was a retransplant, a few patients without pretransplant specimens were excluded. Donor T cell macrochimerism was defined as a peak of at least 4% donor T cells among recipient peripheral blood mononuclear cells. Rather than being sequenced by the commercial service, samples from a few later patients were sequenced in-house on an Illumina MiSeq and processed with MiXCR.

The CDR3 covers 16 residues, taking in both the cysteine and the phenylalanine. The CDR3 DNA has 48 bases and is translated from base 1. CDR1 and CDR2 are drawn from the germline V gene: SGHVS, FQNEAQ. V lost 2 bases and J lost 1 base; the stretch between them is 13 bases long. On this clone itself: The target of this receptor is not known. No base qualities exist here, and no much larger clone lies one base off it.

The library was produced with the immunoSEQ multiplex PCR assay. For most patients, genomic DNA was subjected to high-throughput TCR-beta CDR3 sequencing by Adaptive Biotechnologies. In the source study's methods: TCR sequencing data were retrieved from Adaptive's ImmunoSEQ software for 15 to 20 patients, whereas three other patients were processed with MiXCR and VDJtools. CDR3 nucleotide sequences shared between donor and recipient were removed because their origin could not be assigned. Alloreactive clones required at least 2-fold expansion over unstimulated cells and minimum CFSE-low frequency of 0.002% (template counts) or 0.001% (read counts). A clone was considered mappable if detected in the sequenced pre-transplant spleen, lymph node, or MLR CFSE-low populations of the donor or recipient. Cumulative frequency of alloreactive clones was calculated as a percentage of all sequences weighted by copy number. TCRdb holds this immuneACCESS table with in-frame rearrangements only. Some clones are missing; in checked studies, unresolved V genes explain under half, and the rest has no known cause. V and J calls and clone size come straight from that table; D and trimming were deduced from the DNA. Present in this sample are approximately 58,000 clones, about 90% of which were seen just once. The top ten clones comprise approximately 2.9% of the sample.

What the authors observed across the whole study: Early after transplant, peak levels of circulating GvH clones were found to be associated with declines in HvG clones. GvH clones were detected in recipient bone marrow, and some appeared earlier in ileal mucosa or blood, consistent with an intestinal mucosal origin. In patients with donor T cell macrochimerism, the allografts had high GvH to HvG T cell clonal ratios. The conclusions were limited by the relatively low number and heterogeneity of the intestinal transplant patients.

Blood samples were collected up to 4 times in the first month after transplant and then at least monthly when available. Material: PBMCs, obtained about 120 days after intestinal transplantation. The V gene is TRBV7-8 and the J gene is TRBJ2-3, with a tentative D gene TRBD2 over 5 matching bases. This TCR came from a human patient who received an intestinal transplant, so some T cells may come from the graft donor. The CDR3: CASSLSSWTGTDTQYF. The bases are TGTGCCAGCAGCTTATCCTCCTGGACTGGCACAGATACGCAGTATTTT.